The 19 T cell receptor beta chains presented below share a single source sample, sequenced in a study of technical replicates of blood from several donors. Here immunoSEQ multiplex PCR was the method, and the copy in TCRdb shows in-frame clones only, minus some. The sample includes 87,000 or so clones, roughly 94% of them seen just once. Sequences were obtained from T cells isolated from PBMCs. All receptors derive from a human donor in good health.

The genes are TRBV5-1 and TRBJ2-1; 11 nucleotides match TRBD2. Germline CDR1 and CDR2: SGHRS and YFSETQ. J gave up 8 bases and V 4 bases, and 8 bases lay outside the gene matches. The CDR3 is 15 amino acids. The CDR3 protein is CASSGGVSGRDEQFF. The CDR3, as DNA: TGCGCCAGCAGCGGGGGTGTTAGCGGGAGGGATGAGCAGTTCTTC.

The chain joins TRBV25-1 to TRBJ2-7; TRBD2 matches at 7 bases. The CDR3 has 15 residues. CDR1 is MGHDK, CDR2 SYGVNS, per germline. The V gene end was trimmed by 1 base and the J gene end by 5 bases; junction bases not matched to a gene: 8. CDR3 nucleotide sequence: TGTGCCAGCAGTGAATTGGCGGGAGAGGTTGACGAGCAGTACTTC. Amino acid sequence: CASSELAGEVDEQYF.

V is TRBV7-3 and J is TRBJ2-1, with 8 bases identical to TRBD2. There are 15 residues in the CDR3. Germline-derived CDR1 and CDR2 are SGHTA and FQGTGA. Unmatched junction bases numbered 4, after V lost 1 base and J lost 5 bases. CDR3 sequence: CASSLMAGGHNEQFF. In DNA, the CDR3 is TGTGCCAGCAGCTTAATGGCGGGAGGCCACAATGAGCAGTTCTTC.

The chain links TRBV27 to TRBJ2-3, with 7 nucleotides matching TRBD2. Germline V gene sequence: CDR1 MNHEY, CDR2 SMNVEV (reference sequence). Unmatched junction bases numbered 6, after V lost 3 bases and J lost 3 bases. This CDR3 is built from 15 residues. The CDR3 region is CASSFLAGETDTQYF. CDR3 bases: TGTGCCAGCAGTTTTCTCGCGGGAGAGACAGATACGCAGTATTTT.

The CDR3 protein is CAGRTGENTEAFF. CDR3 in DNA: TGTGCCGGGAGGACAGGGGAGAACACTGAAGCTTTCTTT. This sequence joins TRBV6-5 and TRBJ1-1; 9 bases agree with TRBD1. Germline CDR1 MNHEY, CDR2 SVGAGI. The V and J ends lost 11 bases and 1 base, in that order; junction bases with no gene match: 5. The CDR3 loop spans 13 amino acids.

The V and J genes are TRBV29-1 and TRBJ2-3, with 11 bases aligning to TRBD1. V gave up 3 bases and J gave up 6 bases; unmatched junction bases: 8. In germline, CDR1 is SQVTM, CDR2 ANQGSEA. This CDR3 spans 15 amino acids. The CDR3 DNA reads TGCAGCGTTGAGGTGAGGACAGGGGGCGCGGATACGCAGTATTTT. Its protein is CSVEVRTGGADTQYF.

This clone was counted many times. The genes are TRBV6-5 and TRBJ2-7, with D perhaps matching TRBD1 (6 bases). Trimming took off 6 bases at V and 2 bases at J, with 11 bases between the two ends. CDR1 and CDR2 from the germline V gene are MNHEY and SVGAGI. There are 13 residues in the CDR3. The CDR3 sequence is CASRGGNTYEQYF. The CDR3 bases are TGTGCCAGCAGAGGGGGTAACACCTACGAGCAGTACTTC.

The V and J genes are TRBV28 and TRBJ2-7; 10 bases agree with TRBD1. The CDR3 has 16 amino acids. The ends lost 5 bases at V and 3 bases at J; junction bases unmatched: 10. Germline lookup yields CDR1 MDHEN and CDR2 SYDVKM. The CDR3 sequence: CASSVPAGQGNYEQYF. The DNA for the CDR3 is TGTGCCAGCAGTGTCCCGGCGGGACAGGGGAACTACGAGCAGTACTTC.

Concerning this clone itself: One junction end disagrees with the germline gene, perhaps due to a read error. The rearrangement joins TRBV11-2 to TRBJ1-5; D is unclear. Germline V gives CDR1 SGHAT, CDR2 FQNNGV. This CDR3 contains 15 residues. CDR3 amino acids: CASSEGLQSNLPQHF. CDR3 nucleotides: TGTGCCAGCAGCGAAGGACTGCAAAGCAATCTGCCCCAGCATTTT.

V usage is TRBV7-9 and J usage is TRBJ1-1, with D unclear. The CDR3 runs to 16 residues. Germline V gives CDR1 SEHNR, CDR2 FQNEAQ (reference sequence). The V gene lost 5 bases and the J gene lost 1 base, with 17 bases spanning the gap. This CDR3 reads CASSIGPRSGNTEAFF. The CDR3 nucleotides read TGTGCCAGCAGCATAGGGCCAAGAAGCGGGAACACTGAAGCTTTCTTT.

V gene TRBV5-6 combines with J gene TRBJ2-1; D might be TRBD1 (5 bases). V was clipped by 4 bases and J by 10 bases, with 15 bases between them. The CDR3 consists of 13 residues. Germline V gene data show CDR1 as SGHDT and CDR2 as YYEEEE. The CDR3 bases are TGTGCCAGCAGCCAGGGCGTATACGTCGAGCAGTTCTTC. This codes for CASSQGVYVEQFF.

The chain has TRBV10-3 and TRBJ1-4, with TRBD1 matching over 7 bases. The CDR3 is 14 amino acids. Trimming removed 5 bases from V and 4 bases from J; junction bases left unmatched: 4. Germline lookup yields CDR1 ENHRY and CDR2 SYGVKD. In DNA form, the CDR3 reads TGTGCCATCAGTTTGGACAGGTTTAATGAAAAACTGTTTTTT. It is translated as CAISLDRFNEKLFF.

The chain carries TRBV28 and TRBJ1-2, with 9 bases aligning to TRBD1. CDR3 size: 13 residues. J gave up 7 bases and V 6 bases, and 6 bases lay outside the gene matches. Per germline, CDR1 MDHEN and CDR2 SYDVKM. The CDR3 reads CASRLQGAGGYTF. CDR3 bases: TGTGCCAGCAGGTTACAGGGGGCTGGTGGCTACACCTTC.

V gene TRBV6-5 combines with J gene TRBJ1-5; 7 positions match TRBD1. The CDR3 is 15 residues long. Germline assignment: CDR1 MNHEY and CDR2 SVGAGI. Trimming at V came to 0 bases and at J to 4 bases, leaving 3 bases not matched to a gene. The CDR3 protein is CASSYSPGGNQPQHF. The DNA for the CDR3 is TGTGCCAGCAGTTACTCACCAGGGGGAAATCAGCCCCAGCATTTT.

This clone was found once. This sequence joins TRBV9 and TRBJ1-1, with a possible D match to TRBD1 (5 bases). Germline CDR1 SGDLS, CDR2 YYNGEE. Trimming took 0 bases from V and 7 from J, leaving 16 bases between them. The CDR3 loop spans 15 amino acids. The CDR3 loop reads CASSVAGGRDGEAFF. The CDR3 bases are TGTGCCAGCAGCGTAGCCGGGGGAAGAGACGGTGAAGCTTTCTTT. The full variable domain, its missing parts supplied by reference TRBV9 and TRBJ1-1, is DSGVTQTPKHLITATGQRVTLRCSPRSGDLSVYWYQQSLDQGLQFLIQYYNGEERAKGNILERFSAQQFPDLHSELNLSSLELGDSALYFCASSVAGGRDGEAFFGQGTRLTVV.

This sequence joins TRBV6-5 and TRBJ2-7; 7 bases are a match to TRBD2. Per germline, CDR1 MNHEY and CDR2 SVGAGI. Losses at the gene ends were 7 bases for V and 7 bases for J; bases not matched to a gene: 10. The CDR3 is 13 amino acids. CDR3 nucleotide sequence: TGTGCCAGCACAGGACTAGGGTCCCGAGAGCAGTACTTC. Translated: CASTGLGSREQYF.

The chain couples TRBV5-1 to TRBJ2-1, with TRBD1 identical over 11 bases. Germline CDR1 is SGHRS and CDR2 is YFSETQ. V shed 0 bases, J shed 3 bases, and the junction held 2 bases outside the gene matches. The CDR3 consists of 16 residues. CDR3 in DNA: TGCGCCAGCAGCTTGGAGGGGACAGGGGGCTACAATGAGCAGTTCTTC. The encoded protein is CASSLEGTGGYNEQFF.

The chain recombines TRBV4-1 with TRBJ1-1, with a tentative D call TRBD1 (5 bases). The CDR3 spans 13 residues. Trimming removed 0 bases from V and 10 bases from J, with 12 bases in between. CDR1 is MGHRA, CDR2 YSYEKL, per germline. The CDR3 bases are TGCGCCAGCAGCCAAGACCATCAGGGTAGAGCTTTCTTT. It translates to CASSQDHQGRAFF.

The chain is built from TRBV5-5 and TRBJ2-7; possibly TRBD1 for D (6 bases). V lost 1 base, J lost 6 bases, and 17 bases lay in between. Germline lookup yields CDR1 SGHKS and CDR2 YYEKEE (reference sequence). The CDR3 totals 15 residues. This CDR3 is CASSLIVTGWGEQYF. Here the CDR3 DNA reads TGTGCCAGCAGCTTGATAGTAACAGGGTGGGGCGAGCAGTACTTC.